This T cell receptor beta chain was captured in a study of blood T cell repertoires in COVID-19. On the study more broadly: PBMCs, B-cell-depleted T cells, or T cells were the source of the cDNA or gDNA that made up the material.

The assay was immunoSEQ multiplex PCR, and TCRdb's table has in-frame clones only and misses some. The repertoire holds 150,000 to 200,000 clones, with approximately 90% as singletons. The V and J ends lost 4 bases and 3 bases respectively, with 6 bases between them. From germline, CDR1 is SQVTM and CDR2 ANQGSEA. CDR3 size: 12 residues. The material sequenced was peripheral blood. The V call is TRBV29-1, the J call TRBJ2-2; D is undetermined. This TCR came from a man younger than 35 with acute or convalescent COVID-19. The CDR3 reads CSVVQDTGELFF. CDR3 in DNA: TGCAGCGTTGTGCAGGACACCGGGGAGCTGTTTTTT.